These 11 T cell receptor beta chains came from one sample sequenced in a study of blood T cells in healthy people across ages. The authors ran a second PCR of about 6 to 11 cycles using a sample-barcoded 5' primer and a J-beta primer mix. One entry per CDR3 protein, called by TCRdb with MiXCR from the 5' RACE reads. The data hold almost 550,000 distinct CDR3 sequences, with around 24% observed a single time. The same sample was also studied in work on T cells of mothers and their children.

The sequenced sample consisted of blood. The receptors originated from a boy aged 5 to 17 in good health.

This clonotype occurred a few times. Here the CDR3 reads CSARTSGRDTQYF. The DNA of the CDR3 is TGCAGTGCAAGGACTAGCGGCCGAGATACGCAGTATTTT. The rearrangement links TRBV20-1 to TRBJ2-3; the match to TRBD2 covers 10 bases. V shed 6 bases and J 5 bases; nucleotides not matched to a gene: 5. The CDR3 sequence is 13 residues long. Germline CDR1 and CDR2: DFQATT and SNEGSKA (reference sequence).

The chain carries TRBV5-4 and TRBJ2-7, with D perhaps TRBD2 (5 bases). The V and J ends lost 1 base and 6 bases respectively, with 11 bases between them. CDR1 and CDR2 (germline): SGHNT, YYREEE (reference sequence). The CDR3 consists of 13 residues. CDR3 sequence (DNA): TGTGCCAGCAGCTTGTGGGAGTCAGGCGAGCAGTACTTC. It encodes CASSLWESGEQYF.

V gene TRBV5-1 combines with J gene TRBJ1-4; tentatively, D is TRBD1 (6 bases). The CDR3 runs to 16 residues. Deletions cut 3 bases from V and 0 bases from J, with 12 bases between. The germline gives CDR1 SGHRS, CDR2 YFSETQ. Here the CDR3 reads CASSSRTASTNEKLFF. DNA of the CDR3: TGCGCCAGCAGCTCCAGGACAGCTTCAACTAATGAAAAACTGTTTTTT.

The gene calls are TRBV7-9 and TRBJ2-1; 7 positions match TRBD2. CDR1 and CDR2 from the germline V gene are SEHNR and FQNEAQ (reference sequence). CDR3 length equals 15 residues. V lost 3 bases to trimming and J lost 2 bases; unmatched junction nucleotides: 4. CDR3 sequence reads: CASSFGRTAYNEQFF. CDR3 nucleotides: TGTGCCAGCAGCTTCGGGAGGACGGCCTACAATGAGCAGTTCTTC.

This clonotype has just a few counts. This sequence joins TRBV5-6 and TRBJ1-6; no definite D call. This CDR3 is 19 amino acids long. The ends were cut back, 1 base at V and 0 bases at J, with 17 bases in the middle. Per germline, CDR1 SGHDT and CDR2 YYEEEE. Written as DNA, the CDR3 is TGTGCCAGCAGCTTGTTGGCGGACGGAATTAGCTCCTATAATTCACCCCTCCACTTT. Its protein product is CASSLLADGISSYNSPLHF.

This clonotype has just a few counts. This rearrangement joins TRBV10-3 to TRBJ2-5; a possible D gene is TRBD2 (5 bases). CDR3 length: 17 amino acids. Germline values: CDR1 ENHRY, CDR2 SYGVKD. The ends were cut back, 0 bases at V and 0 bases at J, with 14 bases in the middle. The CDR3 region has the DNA TGTGCCATCAGTGAGTCCAGACGTCGGGAAAACCAAGAGACCCAGTACTTC. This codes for CAISESRRRENQETQYF.

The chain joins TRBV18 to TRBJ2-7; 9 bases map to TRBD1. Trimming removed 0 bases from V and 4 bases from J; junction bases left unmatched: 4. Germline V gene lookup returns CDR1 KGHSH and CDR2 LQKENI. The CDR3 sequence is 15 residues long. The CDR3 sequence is CASSPPGTGLYEQYF. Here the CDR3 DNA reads TGTGCCAGCTCACCACCCGGGACAGGGTTGTACGAGCAGTACTTC.

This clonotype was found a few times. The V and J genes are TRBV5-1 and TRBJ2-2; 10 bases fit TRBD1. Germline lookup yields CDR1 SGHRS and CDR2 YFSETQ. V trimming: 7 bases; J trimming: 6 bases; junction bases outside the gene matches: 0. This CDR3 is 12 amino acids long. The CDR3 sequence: CASGTGAGELFF. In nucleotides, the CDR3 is TGCGCCAGCGGGACAGGGGCCGGGGAGCTGTTTTTT.

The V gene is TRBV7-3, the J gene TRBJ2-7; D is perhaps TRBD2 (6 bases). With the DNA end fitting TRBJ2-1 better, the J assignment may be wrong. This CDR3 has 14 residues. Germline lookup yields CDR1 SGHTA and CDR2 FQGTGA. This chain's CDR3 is CASSPIAAYNEQFF. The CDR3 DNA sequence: TGTGCCAGCAGTCCGATAGCGGCGTACAATGAGCAGTTCTTC.

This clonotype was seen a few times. CDR3 nucleotides: TGTGCCAGTTCCCCGAGCTCCTATAATTCACCCCTCCACTTT. Amino acid sequence: CASSPSSYNSPLHF. The chain employs TRBV3-1 and TRBJ1-6; the D is unclear. There are 14 residues in the CDR3. V was pared by 9 bases and J by 0 bases, with 9 bases between. Looked up from germline, CDR1 is LGHDT and CDR2 is YNNKEL (reference sequence). The full variable domain, rest sourced from reference TRBV3-1 and TRBJ1-6, is DTAVSQTPKYLVTQMGNDKSIKCEQNLGHDTMYWYKQDSKKFLKIMFSYNNKELIINETVPNRFSPKSPDKAHLNLHINSLELGDSAVYFCASSPSSYNSPLHFGNGTRLTVT.

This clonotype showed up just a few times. The chain's CDR3 is CASSETQYF. The DNA of the CDR3 is TGTGCCAGCAGCGAGACCCAGTACTTC. J is TRBJ2-5 and V is TRBV9, with D unclear. This CDR3 contains 9 residues. V lost 3 bases and J 6 bases, leaving 0 bases between the germline ends. In germline, CDR1 is SGDLS, CDR2 YYNGEE.